These T cell receptor beta chains were read from a single sample in a study of blood T cell dynamics during melanoma immunotherapy. Assay: immunoSEQ multiplex PCR; the TCRdb copy retains only in-frame clones and omits some. The sample lists approximately 11,000 clones; 80% to 90% were seen once. The specimen was blood, collected from a patient treated with checkpoint blockade. The origin of the receptors is a human donor with melanoma. The CDR3 runs from the conserved cysteine through the conserved F or W. D genes are given only for firm matches. Where a row states a size, it is once, few, many or the class of an expanded clone; other rows omit it.

>TRBV2|TRBJ2-3|NA|NA
CASSPLFGAHTDTQYF
TGTGCCAGCAGCCCCCTATTCGGGGCCCACACAGATACGCAGTATTTT
>TRBV6-1|TRBJ2-7|TRBD1|NA
CASSEGDSSYEQYF
TGTGCCAGCAGTGAAGGGGACAGCTCCTACGAGCAGTACTTC
>TRBV6-1|TRBJ2-7|NA|few
CASSEWTGYEQYF
TGTGCCAGCAGTGAATGGACCGGGTACGAGCAGTACTTC
>TRBV18|TRBJ1-4|NA|few
CASSPQRAGTNEKLFF
TGTGCCAGCTCACCACAGCGGGCCGGAACTAATGAAAAACTGTTTTTT
>TRBV19|TRBJ1-2|NA|NA
CASSRQGNSYGYTF
TGTGCCAGTAGTAGGCAGGGCAACTCCTATGGCTACACCTTC
>TRBV2|TRBJ1-1|NA|NA
CASSYRERTEAFF
TGTGCCAGCAGCTACAGGGAGAGGACTGAAGCTTTCTTT
>TRBV12-5|TRBJ2-1|NA|NA
CASGSMSRPTSNEQFF
TGTGCTAGTGGTTCGATGTCCAGACCGACCTCGAATGAGCAGTTCTTC
>TRBV7-2|TRBJ1-1|NA|NA
CASSFDQDTEAFF
TGTGCCAGCAGCTTCGACCAGGACACTGAAGCTTTCTTT
>TRBV5-4|TRBJ1-2|NA|NA
CASSLAGDYGYTF
TGTGCCAGCAGCTTGGCGGGGGACTATGGCTACACCTTC
>TRBV7-2|TRBJ2-1|NA|NA
CASSLATIEFF
TGTGCCAGCAGCTTAGCAACTATAGAGTTCTTC
>TRBV6-5|TRBJ1-1|TRBD1|NA
CASRPPGQANTEAFF
TGTGCCAGCAGACCCCCCGGACAGGCGAACACTGAAGCTTTCTTT
>TRBV10-3|TRBJ2-5|TRBD2|NA
CAISESLTSGGTETQYF
TGTGCCATCAGTGAGTCGCTAACTAGCGGGGGGACGGAGACCCAGTACTTC
>TRBV7-9|TRBJ1-2|NA|NA
CASSLGGWDDGYTF
TGTGCCAGCAGCTTAGGGGGTTGGGACGATGGCTACACCTTC
>TRBV5-1|TRBJ2-5|TRBD1|once
CASSLQGQMYQETQYF
TGCGCCAGCAGCTTACAGGGACAGATGTACCAAGAGACCCAGTACTTC
>TRBV2|TRBJ2-3|NA|NA
CASSYLTNTDTQYF
TGTGCCAGCAGTTACTTAACCAACACAGATACGCAGTATTTT
>TRBV5-5|TRBJ1-5|NA|NA
CASSPEQRLINQPQHF
TGTGCCAGCAGCCCAGAACAGAGACTAATCAATCAGCCCCAGCATTTT
>TRBV7-2|TRBJ2-5|TRBD2|NA
CASSRGGPQETQYF
TGTGCCAGCAGCCGGGGGGGACCCCAAGAGACCCAGTACTTC
>TRBV19|TRBJ1-5|NA|NA
CASGTSSNQPQHF
TGTGCCAGTGGGACATCGAGCAATCAGCCCCAGCATTTT